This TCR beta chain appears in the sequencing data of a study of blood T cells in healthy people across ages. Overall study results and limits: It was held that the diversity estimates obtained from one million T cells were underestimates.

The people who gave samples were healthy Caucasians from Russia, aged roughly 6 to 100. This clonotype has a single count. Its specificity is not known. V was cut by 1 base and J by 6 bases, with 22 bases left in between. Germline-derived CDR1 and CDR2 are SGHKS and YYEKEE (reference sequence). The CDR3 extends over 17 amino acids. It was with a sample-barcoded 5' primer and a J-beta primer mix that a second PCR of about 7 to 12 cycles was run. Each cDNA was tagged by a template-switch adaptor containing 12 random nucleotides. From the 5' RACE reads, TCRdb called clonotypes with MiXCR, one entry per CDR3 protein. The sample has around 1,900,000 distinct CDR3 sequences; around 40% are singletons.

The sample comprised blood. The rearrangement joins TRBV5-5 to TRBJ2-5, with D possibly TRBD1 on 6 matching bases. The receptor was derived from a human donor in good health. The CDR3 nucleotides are TGTGCCAGCAGCTTGCGCCGACAGGACTCCCCCAAGAAGACCCAGTACTTC. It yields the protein CASSLRRQDSPKKTQYF. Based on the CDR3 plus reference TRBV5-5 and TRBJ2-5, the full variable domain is DAGVTQSPTHLIKTRGQQVTLRCSPISGHKSVSWYQQVLGQGPQFIFQYYEKEERGRGNFPDRFSARQFPNYSSELNVNALLLGDSALYLCASSLRRQDSPKKTQYFGPGTRLLVL.